This record covers a single T cell receptor (beta chain). CDR1 is SEHNR, CDR2 FQNEAQ, per germline (reference sequence). V lost 5 bases to trimming and J lost 6 bases; unmatched junction nucleotides: 4. This CDR3 region has 14 residues. This record comes from a study of blood T cell repertoires in COVID-19. As handled by the study authors: Reference gene primer amplification gave estimated nucleated cell counts. TCRdb keeps only in-frame clones here, not all; method: immunoSEQ multiplex PCR. V, J and clone size reflect that table, while D and trimming were determined from the DNA. The data show 110,000 to 150,000 clones, 80% seen once.

Material for sequencing was peripheral blood. This receptor was taken from a woman in her 50s with acute or convalescent COVID-19. The chain couples TRBV7-9 to TRBJ1-2; 12 bases agree with TRBD1. CDR3 DNA sequence: TGTGCCAGCAGCGGGGACAGGGGGCTGGATGGCTACACCTTC. Protein sequence: CASSGDRGLDGYTF.